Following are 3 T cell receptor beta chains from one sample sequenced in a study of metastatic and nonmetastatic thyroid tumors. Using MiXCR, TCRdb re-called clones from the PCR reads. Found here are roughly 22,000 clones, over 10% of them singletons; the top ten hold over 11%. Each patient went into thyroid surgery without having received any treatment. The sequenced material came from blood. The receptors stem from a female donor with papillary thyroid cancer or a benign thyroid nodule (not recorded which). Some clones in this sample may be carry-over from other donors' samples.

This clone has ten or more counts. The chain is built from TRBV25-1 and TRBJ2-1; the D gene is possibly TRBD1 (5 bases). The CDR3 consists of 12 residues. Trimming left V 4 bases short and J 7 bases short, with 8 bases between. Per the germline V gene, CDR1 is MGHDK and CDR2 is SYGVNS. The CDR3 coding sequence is TGTGCCAGCAGTGCGTCAGGGAATGAGCAGTTCTTC. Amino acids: CASSASGNEQFF.

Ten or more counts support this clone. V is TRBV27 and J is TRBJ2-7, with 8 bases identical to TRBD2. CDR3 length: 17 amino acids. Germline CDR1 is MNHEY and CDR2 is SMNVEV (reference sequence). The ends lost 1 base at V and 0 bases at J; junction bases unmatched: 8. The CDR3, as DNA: TGTGCCAGCAGTTTATACCCACCTAGCGGGCCCTCCTACGAGCAGTACTTC. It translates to CASSLYPPSGPSYEQYF.

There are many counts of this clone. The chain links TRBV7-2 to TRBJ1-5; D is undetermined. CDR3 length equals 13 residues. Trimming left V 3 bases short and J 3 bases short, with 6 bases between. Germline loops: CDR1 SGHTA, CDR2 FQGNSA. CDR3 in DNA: TGTGCCAGCAGCTTCGACGACAATCAGCCCCAGCATTTT. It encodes CASSFDDNQPQHF.